The source of this T cell receptor (beta chain) is a study of blood T cell repertoires in COVID-19. As for the study in general: Material from acute and convalescent COVID-19 was sourced from the United States, Italy and Spain. PBMCs, B-cell-depleted T cells, or T cells were the source of the cDNA or gDNA that made up the material.

In germline, CDR1 is MNHEY, CDR2 SVGAGI. V lost 5 bases, J lost 2 bases, and 3 bases stayed unmatched. This CDR3 has 13 amino acids. In the source study's methods: Counts of nucleated cells, estimated from reference gene primer amplification, were obtained. Libraries were prepared by immunoSEQ multiplex PCR; TCRdb keeps only in-frame clonotypes and omits some of them. The D gene and trimming were derived from the DNA, and the V and J assignments and clone size from that table. The table records about 250,000 clones, over 75% of them present only once. Sequencing was carried out using peripheral blood. This clonotype was obtained from a woman between 40 and 55 years old who had recovered from COVID-19. This chain uses TRBV6-5 with TRBJ2-7; 7 nucleotides line up with TRBD1. The CDR3, as DNA: TGTGCCAGCAGTAGACAGGGACCCTACGAGCAGTACTTC. Protein: CASSRQGPYEQYF.